This T cell receptor beta chain was recorded in a study of T cells in narcolepsy. As for the study in general: Patients with NT1 or NT2 and healthy control donors were enrolled.

Concerning this clone itself: The antigen is undetermined.

Here immunoSEQ multiplex PCR was the method, and the copy in TCRdb shows in-frame clones only, minus some. The table has roughly 20,000 clones, roughly 80% seen once. The CDR3 loop spans 16 amino acids. Germline CDR1 reads SGHAT; CDR2 reads FQNNGV. V was trimmed by 4 bases and J by 4 bases, leaving 19 bases between them. Study-level results: No autoreactive T cell clone sequences appeared in some memory CD4+ repertoires. Autoreactive clonotypes reportedly recurred in blood of same and different patients, not controls. Comparing one patient's CSF and blood CD4+ clonotypes highlighted HCRT- and TRIB2-specific autoreactive clonotypes.

The TCR was taken from a human donor in good health. Sample: memory (CD45RA-) CD4+ T cells from blood. This chain uses TRBV11-2 with TRBJ1-1; D is unclear. This CDR3 is CASSSPSVGRGTEAFF. In DNA form, the CDR3 reads TGTGCCAGCAGCTCCCCATCTGTAGGACGGGGCACTGAAGCTTTCTTT. Complete variable domain (other parts from reference TRBV11-2 and TRBJ1-1): EAGVAQSPRYKIIEKRQSVAFWCNPISGHATLYWYQQILGQGPKLLIQFQNNGVVDDSQLPKDRFSAERLKGVDSTLKIQPAKLEDSAVYLCASSSPSVGRGTEAFFGQGTRLTVV.